The sequence of this TCR beta chain was determined in a study of cytomegalovirus exposure and HLA in healthy donors. Study summary: A previous analysis identified approximately 120 million unique TCR beta sequences derived from roughly 180 million T cells.

Details on this clone: No antigen is known for it.

60 Vbeta and 13 Jbeta primers were used in PCR. Profiling relied on immunoSEQ multiplex PCR, and the TCRdb table lists in-frame clones only, not all of them. The repertoire holds about 240,000 clones, with approximately 80% as singletons. Broader study findings: Cytomegalovirus-associated status was assigned to about 180 TCR beta chains. Later analysis demonstrated an association between a missense DCLRE1C variant and TCR beta V- and J-gene trimming.

Trimming cost V 5 bases and J 0 bases; bases outside gene matches: 3. The CDR3 has 15 amino acids. Germline assignment: CDR1 SGHVS and CDR2 FNYEAQ. This sequence joins TRBV7-6 and TRBJ2-1, with TRBD1 matching over 8 bases. The specimen was PBMCs. The TCR sequence derives from an older woman in good health and CMV-seropositive. The chain's CDR3 is CASSPTGGSYNEQFF. CDR3 nucleotide sequence: TGTGCCAGCAGCCCTACAGGGGGCTCCTACAATGAGCAGTTCTTC.